The 16 T cell receptor beta chains given below trace back to one sample, sequenced in a study of blood T cells in healthy people across ages. Combining a sample-barcoded 5' primer with a J-beta primer mix, a second PCR ran for 7 to 11 cycles. TCRdb independently ran MiXCR on the 5' RACE reads; one entry per CDR3 protein. This sample has about 780,000 distinct CDR3 sequences, with 60% to 80% found just once. The specimen sequenced was blood. The receptor set was obtained from a man aged 25-45 years in good health.

The chain is built from TRBV6-6 and TRBJ2-1; the D gene could be TRBD1 or TRBD2 (5 bases each). This CDR3 region has 14 residues. From germline, CDR1 is MNHNY and CDR2 SVGAGI (reference sequence). Trimming cost V 10 bases and J 4 bases, with 17 bases left between them. The chain's CDR3 is CATIGDPGYNEQFF. The CDR3 coding sequence is TGTGCCACCATCGGGGACCCGGGGTACAATGAGCAGTTCTTC.

This clonotype was counted between two and nine times. The chain uses TRBV6-6 and TRBJ2-7; 8 positions match TRBD2. After removal of 6 bases from V and 0 bases from J, the junction contained 7 bases not matched to a gene. The CDR3 is 15 residues long. CDR1 MNHNY and CDR2 SVGAGI come from the germline V gene (reference sequence). The CDR3 DNA reads TGTGCCAGCAGCATTAGCGGGGCAAACTCCTACGAGCAGTACTTC. It specifies CASSISGANSYEQYF.

The V call is TRBV9, the J call TRBJ2-1; D may be TRBD1 or TRBD2 (6 bases each). CDR3 length equals 15 residues. Between the trimmed V and J ends, which lost 3 bases and 3 bases, there was a span of 13 bases. The germline V gene encodes CDR1 SGDLS and CDR2 YYNGEE. The CDR3 here is CASSERGVDYNEQFF. The CDR3 DNA follows: TGTGCCAGCAGCGAGAGGGGGGTCGACTACAATGAGCAGTTCTTC.

This chain joins TRBV7-9 and TRBJ2-1; 7 nucleotides line up with TRBD2. The V gene end was trimmed by 5 bases and the J gene end by 2 bases; junction bases not matched to a gene: 12. CDR3 length: 17 residues. CDR1 is SEHNR and CDR2 is FQNEAQ in the germline V gene (reference sequence). The CDR3 nucleotides are TGTGCCAGCAGCCCCCCTACCGGGGGGTCACCCTACAATGAGCAGTTCTTC. It codes for CASSPPTGGSPYNEQFF.

The V and J genes are TRBV12-3 or TRBV12-4 and TRBJ2-1, with 10 nucleotides matching TRBD1. V lost 4 bases and J lost 3; bases outside the gene matches: 3. This CDR3 has 15 residues. CDR3 coding DNA: TGTGCCAGCAGTTGGGGGACAGGGGTCTACAATGAGCAGTTCTTC. Residues: CASSWGTGVYNEQFF.

This chain links TRBV6-1 with TRBJ2-1; TRBD2 aligns across 12 bases. The V and J ends lost 5 bases and 3 bases, in that order; junction bases with no gene match: 14. Germline-derived CDR1 and CDR2 are MNHNS and SASEGT. This CDR3 region has 19 residues. Here the CDR3 DNA reads TGTGCCAGCAGTACGAAGACTAGCGGGGGCAGTTATCTCTACAATGAGCAGTTCTTC. This gives the protein CASSTKTSGGSYLYNEQFF.

Regarding this clonotype: A read error may be the cause here, since a much bigger clone is one base away. The chain couples TRBV10-3 to TRBJ2-1; 15 bases align to TRBD2. V was clipped by 3 bases and J by 13 bases; unmatched bases: 10. Germline V gene data show CDR1 as ENHRY and CDR2 as SYGVKD. The CDR3 length is 16 residues. CDR3: CAISDGTSGGRETQFF. Written as DNA, the CDR3 is TGTGCCATCAGTGATGGGACTAGCGGGGGGCGGGAGACCCAGTTCTTC.

V usage is TRBV6-1 and J usage is TRBJ2-6; the match to TRBD1 covers 7 bases. Germline loops: CDR1 MNHNS, CDR2 SASEGT. The length of the CDR3 is 17 residues. The junction had 8 bases not matched to a gene; V was cut back by 6 bases and J by 0 bases. The CDR3 DNA sequence: TGTGCCAGCAGCCCGGGACAGCAATACTCTGGGGCCAACGTCCTGACTTTC. Translation: CASSPGQQYSGANVLTF.

The chain recombines TRBV19 with TRBJ2-1; no clear D gene. Germline V lookup: CDR1 LNHDA, CDR2 SQIVND (reference sequence). V was cut by 6 bases and J by 4 bases, with 16 bases left in between. The length of the CDR3 is 15 residues. CDR3 sequence: CASRQRGVSYNEQFF. The CDR3 region has the DNA TGTGCCAGTAGACAGCGAGGAGTGTCATACAATGAGCAGTTCTTC.

This clonotype was seen ten or more times. In DNA form, the CDR3 reads TGTGCCAGCAGCGTAGACGGGGTCAACTACAATGAGCAGTTCTTC. This codes for CASSVDGVNYNEQFF. V is TRBV9 and J is TRBJ2-1; D is perhaps TRBD2 (5 bases). CDR1 is SGDLS and CDR2 is YYNGEE in the germline V gene. Trimming cost V 0 bases and J 3 bases, with 10 bases left between them. The CDR3 has 15 amino acids.

As regards this clonotype: The germline gene is not matched at one end of the junction; a read error may be the cause. J is TRBJ2-3 and V is TRBV7-3; 9 nucleotides line up with TRBD2. CDR1 and CDR2 from the germline V gene are SGHTA and FQGTGA. The CDR3 covers 17 residues. The CDR3 spells CTSSSTPGSGGGDTQYF. For the CDR3, the DNA is TGTACCAGCAGCTCGACTCCGGGTAGCGGGGGTGGAGATACGCAGTATTTT.

The gene calls are TRBV7-9 and TRBJ2-1; D call uncertain. CDR3 length equals 13 residues. Germline CDR1 reads SEHNR; CDR2 reads FQNEAQ (reference sequence). Trimming removed 7 bases at V and 1 base at J, with 8 bases between. CDR3 DNA sequence: TGTGCCAGCATCCCGGATTCCTACAATGAGCAGTTCTTC. Residues: CASIPDSYNEQFF.

The sample holds a few counts of this clonotype. CDR3 coding DNA: TGTGCCAGCAGCCGGACTAGCGGGGGTCGGAATGAGCAGTTCTTC. This gives the protein CASSRTSGGRNEQFF. This chain uses TRBV4-2 with TRBJ2-1, with 13 bases identical to TRBD2. This CDR3 comprises 15 residues. The trim removed 4 bases at V and 7 bases at J, leaving 4 bases unmatched. Germline V gene lookup returns CDR1 LGHNA and CDR2 YNFKEQ.

The J gene is TRBJ2-7, the V gene TRBV28, with D perhaps assigned TRBD1 or TRBD2 (5 bases each). Germline values: CDR1 MDHEN, CDR2 SYDVKM. This CDR3 has 15 amino acids. Between the trimmed V and J ends, which lost 4 bases and 5 bases, there was a span of 18 bases. CDR3 amino acids: CASSSARWDRDEQYF. CDR3 sequence (DNA): TGTGCCAGCAGTTCAGCCCGATGGGACCGAGACGAGCAGTACTTC.

This sequence joins TRBV5-1 and TRBJ2-5, with 7 bases fitting TRBD2. CDR1 SGHRS and CDR2 YFSETQ come from the germline V gene. Germline trimming cut 4 bases from V and 2 bases from J; bases unmatched to any gene: 8. The CDR3 consists of 15 residues. In DNA, the CDR3 is TGCGCCAGCAGCCCCCGACTAGCCCCTCAAGAGACCCAGTACTTC. Translation: CASSPRLAPQETQYF. Filled out from reference TRBV5-1 and TRBJ2-5, the complete variable domain reads KAGVTQTPRYLIKTRGQQVTLSCSPISGHRSVSWYQQTPGQGLQFLFEYFSETQRNKGNFPGRFSGRQFSNSRSEMNVSTLELGDSALYLCASSPRLAPQETQYFGPGTRLLVL.

The genes are TRBV29-1 and TRBJ2-4; 10 bases match TRBD1. The DNA end is a closer match to TRBJ2-5, so the J assignment may be wrong. The CDR3 is 15 residues long. The V gene's germline CDR1 is SQVTM and CDR2 ANQGSEA. The CDR3 here is CSVDKGTGVGETQYF. The CDR3 DNA is TGCAGCGTTGATAAGGGGACAGGGGTAGGGGAGACCCAGTACTTC.